The text below deals with one T cell receptor beta chain. This entry is derived from a study of blood T cell repertoires in COVID-19. Clones were sequenced by immunoSEQ multiplex PCR, and TCRdb holds only the in-frame ones, with some missing. Found here are some 120,000 clones, roughly four fifths of them singletons; the top ten hold 18%. The sample consisted of PBMCs or T cells enriched from blood (not recorded which). The source of this sequence is a man in his thirties or forties who had recovered from COVID-19.

The CDR3 nucleotides are TGTGCCAGCAGCTCCCCCACAACAGGGGCGTACGAGCAGTACTTC. Its protein is CASSSPTTGAYEQYF. This chain uses TRBV7-9 with TRBJ2-7; 7 bases align to TRBD1. The CDR3 is 15 amino acids. V trimming: 4 bases; J trimming: 4 bases; junction bases outside the gene matches: 10. Looked up from germline, CDR1 is SEHNR and CDR2 is FQNEAQ (reference sequence).